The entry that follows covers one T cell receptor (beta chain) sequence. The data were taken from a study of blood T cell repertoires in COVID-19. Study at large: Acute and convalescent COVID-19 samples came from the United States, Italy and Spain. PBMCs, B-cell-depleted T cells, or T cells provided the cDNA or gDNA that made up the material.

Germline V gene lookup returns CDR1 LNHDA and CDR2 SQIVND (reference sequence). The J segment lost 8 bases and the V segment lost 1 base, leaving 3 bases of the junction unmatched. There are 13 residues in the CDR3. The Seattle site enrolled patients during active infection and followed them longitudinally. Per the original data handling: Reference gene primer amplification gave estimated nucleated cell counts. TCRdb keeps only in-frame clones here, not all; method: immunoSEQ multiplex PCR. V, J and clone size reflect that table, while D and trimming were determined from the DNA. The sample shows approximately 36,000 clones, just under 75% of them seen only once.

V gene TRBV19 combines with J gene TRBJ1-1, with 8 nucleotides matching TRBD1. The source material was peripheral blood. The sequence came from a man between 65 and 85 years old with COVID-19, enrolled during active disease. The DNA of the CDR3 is TGTGCCAGTAGTATAGGCAGGGGGCGCGAAGCTTTCTTT. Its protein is CASSIGRGREAFF.